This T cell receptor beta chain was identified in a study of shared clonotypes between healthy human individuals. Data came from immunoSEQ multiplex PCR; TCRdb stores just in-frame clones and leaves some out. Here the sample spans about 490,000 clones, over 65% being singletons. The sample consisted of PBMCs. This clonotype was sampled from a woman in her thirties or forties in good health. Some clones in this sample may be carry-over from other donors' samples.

CDR3 protein: CASSARDRRWDETQYF. The CDR3 DNA follows: TGTGCCAGCAGCGCCCGGGACCGTCGTTGGGATGAGACCCAGTACTTC. The chain uses TRBV9 and TRBJ2-5; D tentatively fits TRBD1 or TRBD2 (5 bases each). Germline-derived CDR1 and CDR2 are SGDLS and YYNGEE. With 3 bases removed from V and 5 bases from J, the gap between germline ends came to 20 bases. The CDR3 is 16 amino acids.